This T cell receptor (beta chain) was documented in a study of Graves' ophthalmopathy and Graves' hyperthyroidism. Amplification from RNA transcripts yielded the TCR beta CDR3 regions. Investigators did first-round RT-PCR with HTBI primers, then second-round multiplex PCR. TCRdb fed the multiplex PCR reads into MiXCR, producing one record per CDR3 protein. In the table there are 620,000 or so distinct CDR3 sequences, about 20% of which are singletons. Study conclusions and caveats: Blood also carried most expanded thyroid clonotypes exceeding 0.001 frequency. With a specificity of just under 75% and a sensitivity of around 70%, the model predicted ophthalmopathy progression.

CDR1 is MDHEN, CDR2 SYDVKM, per germline. The CDR3 sequence is 15 residues long. V lost 2 bases, J lost 0 bases, and 8 bases lay in between. Notes on this clonotype: Its antigen remains unknown.

The authors enrolled newly diagnosed hyperthyroidism patients aged 18 to 65 with under 2 months' duration. Fresh peripheral blood (approximately 10 ml) yielded the PBMCs. The clonotype originates from a woman in her late teens or twenties with stable Graves' hyperthyroidism. Some clones in this sample may be carry-over from other donors' samples. The chain links TRBV28 to TRBJ2-1; D might be TRBD2 (6 bases). The source material was peripheral blood. CDR3 sequence (DNA): TGTGCCAGCAGTTTAGCGGGAAGCTCCTACAATGAGCAGTTCTTC. This encodes CASSLAGSSYNEQFF.